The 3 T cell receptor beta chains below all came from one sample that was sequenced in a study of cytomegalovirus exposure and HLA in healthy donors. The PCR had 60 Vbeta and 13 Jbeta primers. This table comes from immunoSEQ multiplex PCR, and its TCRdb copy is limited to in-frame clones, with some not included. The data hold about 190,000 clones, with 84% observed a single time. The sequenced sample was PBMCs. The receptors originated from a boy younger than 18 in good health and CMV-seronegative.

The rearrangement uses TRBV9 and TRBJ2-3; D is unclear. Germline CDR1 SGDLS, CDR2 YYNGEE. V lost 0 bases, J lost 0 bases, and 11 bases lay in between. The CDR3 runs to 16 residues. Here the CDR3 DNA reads TGTGCCAGCAGCGTAGGGCAGGAAACTAGCACAGATACGCAGTATTTT. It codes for CASSVGQETSTDTQYF. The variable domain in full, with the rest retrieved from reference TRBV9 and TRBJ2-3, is DSGVTQTPKHLITATGQRVTLRCSPRSGDLSVYWYQQSLDQGLQFLIQYYNGEERAKGNILERFSAQQFPDLHSELNLSSLELGDSALYFCASSVGQETSTDTQYFGPGTRLTVL.

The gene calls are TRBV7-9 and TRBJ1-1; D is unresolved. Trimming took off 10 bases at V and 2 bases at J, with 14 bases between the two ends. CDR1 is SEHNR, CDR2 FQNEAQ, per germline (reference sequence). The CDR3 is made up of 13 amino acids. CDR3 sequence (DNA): TGTGCCACATCGGAGATAGTAAACACTGAAGCTTTCTTT. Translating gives CATSEIVNTEAFF. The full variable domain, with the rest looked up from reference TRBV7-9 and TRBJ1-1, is DTGVSQNPRHKITKRGQNVTFRCDPISEHNRLYWYRQTLGQGPEFLTYFQNEAQLEKSRLLSDRFSAERPKGSFSTLEIQRTEQGDSAMYLCATSEIVNTEAFFGQGTRLTVV.

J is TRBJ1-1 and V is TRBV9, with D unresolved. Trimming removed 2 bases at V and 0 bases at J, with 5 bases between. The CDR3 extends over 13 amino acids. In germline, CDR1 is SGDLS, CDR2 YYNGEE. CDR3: CASSVTLNTEAFF. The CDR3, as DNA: TGTGCCAGCAGCGTTACACTGAACACTGAAGCTTTCTTT.